Presented here are 19 T cell receptor beta chains from one specimen sequenced in a study of control samples from healthy donors and cancer patients. The assay was immunoSEQ multiplex PCR, and TCRdb's table has in-frame clones only and misses some. The sample has 50,000 to 65,000 clones; more than 85% are singletons. Sequenced sample: PBMCs. These receptors all stem from a man aged 30 to 45 with colorectal cancer.

This chain links TRBV11-2 with TRBJ1-1; no clear D. V lost 1 base to trimming and J lost 6 bases, with 12 bases between them. CDR3 size: 14 residues. The germline CDR1 and CDR2 sequences are SGHAT and FQNNGV. The CDR3 DNA reads as TGTGCCAGCAGCTTAGGTTGGGTGTTCGCTGAAGCTTTCTTT. Its protein is CASSLGWVFAEAFF.

V usage is TRBV3-1 (or the pseudogene TRBV3-2) and J usage is TRBJ1-5, with D maybe TRBD1 (5 bases). Between the trimmed V and J ends, which lost 6 bases and 5 bases, there was a span of 11 bases. This CDR3 contains 13 residues. Germline values: CDR1 LGHDT, CDR2 YNNKEL (reference sequence). The CDR3 DNA follows: TGTGCCAGCAGGGCAGGGAGAGATCAGCCCCAGCATTTT. Its protein is CASRAGRDQPQHF.

V usage is TRBV9 and J usage is TRBJ2-7, with unresolved D. V was pared by 0 bases and J by 3 bases, with 10 bases between. CDR3 length: 14 amino acids. Germline CDR1 and CDR2: SGDLS and YYNGEE. DNA of the CDR3: TGTGCCAGCAGCGTAGGGGGTGGTTTCTACGAGCAGTACTTC. Protein product: CASSVGGGFYEQYF.

The V call is TRBV19, the J call TRBJ2-1, with TRBD1 matching 9 bases. The junction had 11 bases not matched to a gene; V was cut back by 5 bases and J by 6 bases. The CDR3 has 16 residues. From germline, CDR1 is LNHDA and CDR2 SQIVND (reference sequence). As DNA, the CDR3 is TGTGCCAGTAGTGACCCCCGGACAGGGGTGACCAATGAGCAGTTCTTC. Its protein is CASSDPRTGVTNEQFF.

This sequence joins TRBV10-3 and TRBJ2-1, with 8 positions matching TRBD2. The J segment lost 5 bases and the V segment lost 5 bases, leaving 11 bases of the junction unmatched. Germline CDR1 is ENHRY and CDR2 is SYGVKD. This CDR3 contains 16 residues. The CDR3 DNA sequence: TGTGCCATCAGTATCAACCTCCTCGGGGGGGACAATGAGCAGTTCTTC. It yields the protein CAISINLLGGDNEQFF.

V usage is TRBV27 and J usage is TRBJ2-3, with 10 bases fitting TRBD2. The CDR3 runs 14 residues. The V gene's germline CDR1 is MNHEY and CDR2 SMNVEV (reference sequence). J was trimmed by 4 bases and V by 6 bases; bases with no gene match: 4. The CDR3 loop reads CASSRGLAADTQYF. The DNA for the CDR3 is TGTGCCAGCAGCCGAGGACTAGCGGCAGATACGCAGTATTTT.

The chain carries TRBV30 and TRBJ1-6; tentative D call: TRBD1 (5 bases). The V end lost 7 bases, the J end lost 14 bases, and 15 bases lay between the germline ends. The CDR3 loop spans 11 amino acids. The germline V gene has CDR1 GTSNPN and CDR2 SVGIG (reference sequence). CDR3 protein: CASQRGGALHF. The CDR3 DNA is TGTGCCTCACAACGAGGAGGGGCCCTCCACTTT.

This rearrangement joins TRBV6-2 or TRBV6-3 to TRBJ2-7; D may be TRBD1 or TRBD2 (6 bases each). The V end was cut by 2 bases, the J end by 1 base, with 9 bases between. This CDR3 contains 14 residues. In germline, CDR1 is MNHEY, CDR2 SVGEGT. The CDR3 loop reads CASSYLGGSYEQYV. The DNA of the CDR3 is TGTGCCAGCAGTTACCTAGGGGGGTCCTACGAGCAGTACGTC.

The chain links TRBV27 to TRBJ2-2; D unclear. V was cut by 2 bases and J by 4 bases, with 11 bases left in between. CDR3 size: 15 residues. Germline V CDR1 and CDR2: MNHEY, SMNVEV (reference sequence). CDR3 in DNA: TGTGCCAGCAGTTTACAAGGCGGATCCACCGGGGAGCTGTTTTTT. Its translation: CASSLQGGSTGELFF.

This chain uses TRBV6-5 with TRBJ2-1; 7 positions agree with TRBD2. V lost 5 bases and J lost 4; bases outside the gene matches: 8. Germline CDR1 reads MNHEY; CDR2 reads SVGAGI. There are 15 residues in the CDR3. In DNA, the CDR3 is TGTGCCAGCAGTACTGGGAGGGGCACTTACAATGAGCAGTTCTTC. Translating it yields CASSTGRGTYNEQFF.

This chain uses TRBV3-1 (or the pseudogene TRBV3-2) with TRBJ1-4, with a possible D match to TRBD1 (5 bases). V lost 1 base, J lost 8 bases, and 11 bases lay in between. The CDR3 consists of 14 residues. Germline V gives CDR1 LGHDT, CDR2 YNNKEL (reference sequence). For the CDR3, the DNA is TGTGCCAGCAGCCAAGCGCGGGCAGGGGAAAAACTGTTTTTT. Its translation is CASSQARAGEKLFF.

Here the CDR3 reads CASSLFRGALHF. CDR3 sequence (DNA): TGTGCCAGCAGTTTGTTTAGGGGGGCCCTCCACTTT. The rearrangement links TRBV12-3 or TRBV12-4 to TRBJ1-6, with D tentatively TRBD1 (6 bases). Trimming stripped 3 bases from V and 14 bases from J, with 11 bases between. This CDR3 comprises 12 residues.

The CDR3 protein is CASSYPSGGAGETQYF. In nucleotides, the CDR3 is TGTGCCAGCAGCTACCCATCAGGGGGCGCCGGGGAGACCCAGTACTTC. The J gene is TRBJ2-5, the V gene TRBV5-5, with 8 bases that match TRBD1. This CDR3 is 16 amino acids long. V gave up 3 bases and J gave up 5 bases; unmatched junction bases: 12. The germline gives CDR1 SGHKS, CDR2 YYEKEE (reference sequence).

The chain combines TRBV7-2 with TRBJ1-3; D gene unclear. This CDR3 comprises 12 residues. Trimming pared 5 bases from V and 3 bases from J, leaving 5 bases between. Per germline, CDR1 SGHTA and CDR2 FQGNSA. The CDR3 DNA is TGTGCCAGCAGCACCAGTGGAAACACCATATATTTT. Translation gives CASSTSGNTIYF.

This clone came up once. This rearrangement joins TRBV11-2 to TRBJ2-1; a weak D match, TRBD2 (7 bases). V shed 1 base and J shed 8 bases, with 18 bases lying between them. The CDR3 is 16 amino acids. CDR1 is SGHAT, CDR2 FQNNGV, per germline. The CDR3 spells CASSLVRGAGWDEQFF. CDR3 sequence (DNA): TGTGCCAGCAGCTTAGTTCGGGGGGCAGGATGGGATGAGCAGTTCTTC.

The rearrangement links TRBV4-3 to TRBJ1-6; maybe TRBD1 (6 bases). Trimming left V 0 bases short and J 10 bases short, with 22 bases between. Germline V gene sequence: CDR1 LGHNA, CDR2 YSLEER. This CDR3 spans 18 amino acids. The DNA for the CDR3 is TGCGCCAGCAGCCAAGAACCGACAGGACCCGCTCAGGGGTCACCCCTCCACTTT. Translation: CASSQEPTGPAQGSPLHF.

The chain uses TRBV5-5 and TRBJ2-3, with 7 bases identical to TRBD2. The germline V gene encodes CDR1 SGHKS and CDR2 YYEKEE (reference sequence). V was clipped by 3 bases and J by 3 bases; unmatched bases: 4. The length of the CDR3 is 14 residues. This chain's CDR3 is CASSSFGGTDTQYF. The CDR3 coding sequence is TGTGCCAGCAGCTCTTTCGGGGGGACAGATACGCAGTATTTT.

This clone came up once. The chain couples TRBV6-5 to TRBJ1-2; D is uncertain. The CDR3 has 12 amino acids. The germline gives CDR1 MNHEY, CDR2 SVGAGI. Between the trimmed V and J ends, which lost 4 bases and 4 bases, there was a span of 7 bases. In nucleotides, the CDR3 is TGTGCCAGCAGTTCTACTTTCTATGGCTACACCTTC. Its protein is CASSSTFYGYTF.

This clone appeared a few times. The chain couples TRBV6-6 to TRBJ1-2; D unresolved. The CDR3 has 14 amino acids. With 2 bases removed from V and 4 bases from J, the gap between germline ends came to 11 bases. The germline V gene encodes CDR1 MNHNY and CDR2 SVGAGI (reference sequence). CDR3 residues: CASSYPGVSYGYTF. The CDR3 DNA is TGTGCCAGCAGTTACCCCGGGGTTTCCTATGGCTACACCTTC.